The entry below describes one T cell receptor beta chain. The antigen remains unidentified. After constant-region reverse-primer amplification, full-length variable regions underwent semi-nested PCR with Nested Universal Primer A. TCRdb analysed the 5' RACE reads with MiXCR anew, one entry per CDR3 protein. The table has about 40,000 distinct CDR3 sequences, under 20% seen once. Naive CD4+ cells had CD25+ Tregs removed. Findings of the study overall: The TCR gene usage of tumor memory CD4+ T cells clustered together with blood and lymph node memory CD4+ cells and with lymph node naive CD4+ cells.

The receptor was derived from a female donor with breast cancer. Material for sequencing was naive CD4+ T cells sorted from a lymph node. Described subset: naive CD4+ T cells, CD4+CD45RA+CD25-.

The CDR3 region is CASSNSRQEDYGYTF. CDR3 DNA sequence: TGCGCCAGCAGCAATAGTCGACAGGAGGACTATGGCTACACCTTC. This chain links TRBV4-1 with TRBJ1-2; a possible D gene is TRBD1 (6 bases). Germline loops: CDR1 MGHRA, CDR2 YSYEKL. V was clipped by 5 bases and J by 3 bases, with 16 bases between them. The CDR3 totals 15 residues.